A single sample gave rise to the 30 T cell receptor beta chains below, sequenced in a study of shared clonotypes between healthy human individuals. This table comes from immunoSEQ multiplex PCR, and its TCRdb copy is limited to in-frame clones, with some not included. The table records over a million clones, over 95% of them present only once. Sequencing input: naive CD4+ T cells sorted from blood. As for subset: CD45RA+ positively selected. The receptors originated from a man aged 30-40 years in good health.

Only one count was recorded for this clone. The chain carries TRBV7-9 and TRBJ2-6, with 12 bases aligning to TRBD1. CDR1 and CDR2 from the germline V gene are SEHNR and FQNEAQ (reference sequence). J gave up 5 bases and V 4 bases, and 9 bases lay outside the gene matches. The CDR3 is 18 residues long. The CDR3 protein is CASSYPGTGGFWANVLTF. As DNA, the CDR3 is TGTGCCAGCAGCTACCCCGGGACAGGGGGCTTTTGGGCCAACGTCCTGACTTTC.

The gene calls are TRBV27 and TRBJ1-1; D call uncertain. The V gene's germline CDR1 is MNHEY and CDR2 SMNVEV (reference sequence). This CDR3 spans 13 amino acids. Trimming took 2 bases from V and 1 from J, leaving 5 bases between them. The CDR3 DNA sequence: TGTGCCAGCAGTTTAACCAGGAACACTGAAGCTTTCTTT. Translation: CASSLTRNTEAFF.

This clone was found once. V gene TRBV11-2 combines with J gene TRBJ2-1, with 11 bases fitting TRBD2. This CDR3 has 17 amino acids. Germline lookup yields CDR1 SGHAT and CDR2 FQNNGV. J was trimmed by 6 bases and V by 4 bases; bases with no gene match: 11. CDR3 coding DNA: TGTGCCAGCAGCTCAAGGGTACTAGCGGGAGTAAGCAATGAGCAGTTCTTC. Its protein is CASSSRVLAGVSNEQFF.

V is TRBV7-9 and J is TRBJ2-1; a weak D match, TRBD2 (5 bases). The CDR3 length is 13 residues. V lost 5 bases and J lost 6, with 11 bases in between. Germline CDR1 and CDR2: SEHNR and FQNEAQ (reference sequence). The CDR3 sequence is CASSLDSPNEQFF. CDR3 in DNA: TGTGCCAGCAGCCTGGACTCACCCAATGAGCAGTTCTTC.

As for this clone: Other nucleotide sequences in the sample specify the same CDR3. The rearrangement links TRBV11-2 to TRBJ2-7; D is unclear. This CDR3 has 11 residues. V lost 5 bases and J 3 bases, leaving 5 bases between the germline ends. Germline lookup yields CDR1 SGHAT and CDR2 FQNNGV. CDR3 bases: TGTGCCAGCAGCCCAGGCTACGAGCAGTACTTC. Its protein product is CASSPGYEQYF.

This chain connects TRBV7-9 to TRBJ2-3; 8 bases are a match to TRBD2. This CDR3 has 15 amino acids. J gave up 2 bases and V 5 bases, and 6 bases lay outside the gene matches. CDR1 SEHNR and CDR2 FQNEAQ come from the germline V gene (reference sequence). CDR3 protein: CASSRAGGPTDTQYF. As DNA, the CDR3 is TGTGCCAGCAGCCGGGCGGGAGGTCCCACAGATACGCAGTATTTT.

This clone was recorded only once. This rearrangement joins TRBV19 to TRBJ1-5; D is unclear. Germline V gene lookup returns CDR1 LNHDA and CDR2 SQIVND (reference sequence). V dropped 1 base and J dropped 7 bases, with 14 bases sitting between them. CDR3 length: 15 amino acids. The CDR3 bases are TGTGCCAGTAGTATAGTACGAGGTAACGGGCAGCCCCAGCATTTT. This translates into CASSIVRGNGQPQHF.

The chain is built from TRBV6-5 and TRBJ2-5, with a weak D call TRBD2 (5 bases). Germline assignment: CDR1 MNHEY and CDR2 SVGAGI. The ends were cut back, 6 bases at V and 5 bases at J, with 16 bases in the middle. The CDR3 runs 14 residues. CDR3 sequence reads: CASRRAGDVETQYF. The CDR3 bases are TGTGCCAGCAGGCGCGCCGGGGATGTGGAGACCCAGTACTTC.

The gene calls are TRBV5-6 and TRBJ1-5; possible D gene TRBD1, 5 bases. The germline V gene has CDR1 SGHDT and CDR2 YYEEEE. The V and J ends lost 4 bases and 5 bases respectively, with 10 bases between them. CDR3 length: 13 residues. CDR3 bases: TGTGCCAGCAGCATTCGGGGGGATCAGCCCCAGCATTTT. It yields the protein CASSIRGDQPQHF. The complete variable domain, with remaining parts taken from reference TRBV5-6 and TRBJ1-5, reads DAGVTQSPTHLIKTRGQQVTLRCSPKSGHDTVSWYQQALGQGPQFIFQYYEEEERQRGNFPDRFSGHQFPNYSSELNVNALLLGDSALYLCASSIRGDQPQHFGDGTRLSIL.

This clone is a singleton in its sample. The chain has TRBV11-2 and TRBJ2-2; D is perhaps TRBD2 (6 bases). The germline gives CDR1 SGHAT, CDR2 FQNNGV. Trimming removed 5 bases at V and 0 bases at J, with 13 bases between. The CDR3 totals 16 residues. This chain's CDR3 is CASSPPRGTNTGELFF. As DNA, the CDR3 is TGTGCCAGCAGCCCCCCCCGGGGGACGAACACCGGGGAGCTGTTTTTT.

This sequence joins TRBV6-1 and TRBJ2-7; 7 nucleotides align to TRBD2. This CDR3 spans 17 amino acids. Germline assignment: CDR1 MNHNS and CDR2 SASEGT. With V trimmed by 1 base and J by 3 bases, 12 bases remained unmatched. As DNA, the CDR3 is TGTGCCAGCAGTGAAGATTTGGGGCGGGCTAGCGGCTACGAGCAGTACTTC. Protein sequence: CASSEDLGRASGYEQYF.

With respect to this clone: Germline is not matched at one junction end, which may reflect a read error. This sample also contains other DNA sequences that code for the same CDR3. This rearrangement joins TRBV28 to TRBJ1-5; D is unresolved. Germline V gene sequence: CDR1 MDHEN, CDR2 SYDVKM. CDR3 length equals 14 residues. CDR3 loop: CASRFRYSNQPQHF. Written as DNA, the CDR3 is TGTGCCAGCCGTTTTCGATATAGCAATCAGCCCCAGCATTTT.

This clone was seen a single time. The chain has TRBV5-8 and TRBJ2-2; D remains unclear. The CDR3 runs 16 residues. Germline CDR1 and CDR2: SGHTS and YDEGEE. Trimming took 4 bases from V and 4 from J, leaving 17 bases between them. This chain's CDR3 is CASSRLVEAITGELFF. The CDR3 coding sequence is TGTGCCAGCAGCCGACTTGTTGAGGCCATCACCGGGGAGCTGTTTTTT.

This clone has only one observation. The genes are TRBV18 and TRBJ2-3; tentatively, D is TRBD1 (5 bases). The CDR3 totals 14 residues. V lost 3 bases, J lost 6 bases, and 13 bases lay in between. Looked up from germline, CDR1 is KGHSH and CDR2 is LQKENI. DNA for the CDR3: TGTGCCAGCTCACCCCTTAACAGGCTGGATACGCAGTATTTT. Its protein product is CASSPLNRLDTQYF.

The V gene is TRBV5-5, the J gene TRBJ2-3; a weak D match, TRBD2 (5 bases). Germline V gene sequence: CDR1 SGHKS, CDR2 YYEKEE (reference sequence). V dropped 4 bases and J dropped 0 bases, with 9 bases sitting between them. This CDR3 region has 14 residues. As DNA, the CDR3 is TGTGCCAGCAGCGCACTAGGAAGCACAGATACGCAGTATTTT. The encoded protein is CASSALGSTDTQYF.

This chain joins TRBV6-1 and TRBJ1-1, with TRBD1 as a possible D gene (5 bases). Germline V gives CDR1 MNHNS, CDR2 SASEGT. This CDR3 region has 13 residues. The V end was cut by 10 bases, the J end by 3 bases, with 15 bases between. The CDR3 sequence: CAIRGRRDTEAFF. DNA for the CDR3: TGTGCCATAAGGGGCAGGAGGGACACTGAAGCTTTCTTT.

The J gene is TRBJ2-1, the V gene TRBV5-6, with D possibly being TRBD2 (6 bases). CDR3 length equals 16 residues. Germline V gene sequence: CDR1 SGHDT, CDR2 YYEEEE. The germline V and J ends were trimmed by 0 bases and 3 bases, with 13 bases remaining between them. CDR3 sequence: CASSLVRGAGYNEQFF. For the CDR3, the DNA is TGTGCCAGCAGCTTGGTCCGCGGGGCAGGCTACAATGAGCAGTTCTTC.

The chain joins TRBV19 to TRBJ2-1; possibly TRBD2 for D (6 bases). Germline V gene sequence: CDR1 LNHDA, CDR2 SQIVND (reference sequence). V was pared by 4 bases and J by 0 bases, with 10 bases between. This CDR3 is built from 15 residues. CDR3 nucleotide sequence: TGTGCCAGTAGTAGCGGAGGGAGCTCCTACAATGAGCAGTTCTTC. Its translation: CASSSGGSSYNEQFF.

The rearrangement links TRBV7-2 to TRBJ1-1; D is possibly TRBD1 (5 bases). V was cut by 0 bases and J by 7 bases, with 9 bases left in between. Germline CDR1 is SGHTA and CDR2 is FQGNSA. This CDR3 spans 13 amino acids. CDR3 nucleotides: TGTGCCAGCAGCTTAGCGGGCACAGGTGAAGCTTTCTTT. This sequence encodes CASSLAGTGEAFF. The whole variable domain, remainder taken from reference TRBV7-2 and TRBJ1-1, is GAGVSQSPSNKVTEKGKDVELRCDPISGHTALYWYRQSLGQGLEFLIYFQGNSAPDKSGLPSDRFSAERTGGSVSTLTIQRTQQEDSAVYLCASSLAGTGEAFFGQGTRLTVV.

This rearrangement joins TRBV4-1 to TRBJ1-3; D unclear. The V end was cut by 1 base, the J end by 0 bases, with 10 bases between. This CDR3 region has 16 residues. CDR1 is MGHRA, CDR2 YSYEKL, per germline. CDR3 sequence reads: CASSQGDTRSGNTIYF. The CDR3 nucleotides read TGCGCCAGCAGCCAAGGGGATACCCGCTCTGGAAACACCATATATTTT.

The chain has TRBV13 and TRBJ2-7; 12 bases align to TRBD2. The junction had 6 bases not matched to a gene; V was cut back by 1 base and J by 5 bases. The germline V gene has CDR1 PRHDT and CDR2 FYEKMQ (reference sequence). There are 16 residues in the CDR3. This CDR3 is CASSLARTSGNHEQYF. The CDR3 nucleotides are TGTGCCAGCAGCTTAGCCCGGACTAGCGGGAACCACGAGCAGTACTTC. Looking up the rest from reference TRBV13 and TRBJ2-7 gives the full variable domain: AAGVIQSPRHLIKEKRETATLKCYPIPRHDTVYWYQQGPGQDPQFLISFYEKMQSDKGSIPDRFSAQQFSDYHSELNMSSLELGDSALYFCASSLARTSGNHEQYFGPGTRLTVT.

The CDR3 is CASSPRSAQETQYF. The DNA for the CDR3 is TGCGCCAGCAGCCCTCGCTCAGCGCAAGAGACCCAGTACTTC. The chain employs TRBV5-1 and TRBJ2-5; D is unresolved. This CDR3 contains 14 residues. Germline CDR1 SGHRS, CDR2 YFSETQ. V was clipped by 4 bases and J by 2 bases, with 12 bases between them.

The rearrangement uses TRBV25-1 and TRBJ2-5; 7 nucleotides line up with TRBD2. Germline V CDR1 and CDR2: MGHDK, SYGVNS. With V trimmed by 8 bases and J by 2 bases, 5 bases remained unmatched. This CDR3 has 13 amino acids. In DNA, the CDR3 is TGTGCCAGCGGAAGGACTAGACAAGAGACCCAGTACTTC. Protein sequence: CASGRTRQETQYF. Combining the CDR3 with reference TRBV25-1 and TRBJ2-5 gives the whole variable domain EADIYQTPRYLVIGTGKKITLECSQTMGHDKMYWYQQDPGMELHLIHYSYGVNSTEKGDLSSESTVSRIRTEHFPLTLESARPSHTSQYLCASGRTRQETQYFGPGTRLLVL.

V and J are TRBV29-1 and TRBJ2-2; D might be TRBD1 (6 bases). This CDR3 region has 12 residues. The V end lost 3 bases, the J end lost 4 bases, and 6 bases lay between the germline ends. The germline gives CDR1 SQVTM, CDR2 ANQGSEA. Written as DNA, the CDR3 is TGCAGCGTTGAGGGGGCCACCGGGGAGCTGTTTTTT. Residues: CSVEGATGELFF.

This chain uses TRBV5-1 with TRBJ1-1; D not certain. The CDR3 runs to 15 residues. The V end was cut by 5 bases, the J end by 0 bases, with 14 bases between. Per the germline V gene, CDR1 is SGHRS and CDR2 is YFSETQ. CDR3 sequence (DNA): TGCGCCAGCAGAACGAGTAGACAAGTGAACACTGAAGCTTTCTTT. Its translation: CASRTSRQVNTEAFF.

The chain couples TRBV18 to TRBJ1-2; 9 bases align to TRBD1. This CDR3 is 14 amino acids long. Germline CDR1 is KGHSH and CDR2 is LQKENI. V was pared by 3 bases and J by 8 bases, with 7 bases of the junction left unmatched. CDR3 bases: TGTGCCAGCTCACCGACACAGGGGGCTGAGGGCTACACCTTC. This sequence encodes CASSPTQGAEGYTF.

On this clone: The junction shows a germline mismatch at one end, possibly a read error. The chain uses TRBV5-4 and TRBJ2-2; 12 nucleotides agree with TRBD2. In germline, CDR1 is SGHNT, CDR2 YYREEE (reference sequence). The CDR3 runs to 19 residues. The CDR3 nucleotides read TGTGCCAGCAGTTCGGCGGTTGTGCTAGCGGGAGGGGGCACCGGGGAGCCGTTTTTT. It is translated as CASSSAVVLAGGGTGEPFF. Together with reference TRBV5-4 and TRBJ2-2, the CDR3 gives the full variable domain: ETGVTQSPTHLIKTRGQQVTLRCSSQSGHNTVSWYQQALGQGPQFIFQYYREEENGRGNFPPRFSGLQFPNYSSELNVNALELDDSALYLCASSSAVVLAGGGTGEPFFGEGSRLTVL.

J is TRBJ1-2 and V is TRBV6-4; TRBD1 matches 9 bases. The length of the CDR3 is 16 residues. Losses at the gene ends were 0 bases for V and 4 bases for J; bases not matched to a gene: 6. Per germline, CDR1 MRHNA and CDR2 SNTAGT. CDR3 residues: CASSDSRDRVTYGYTF. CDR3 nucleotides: TGTGCCAGCAGTGACTCCCGGGACAGGGTCACCTATGGCTACACCTTC.

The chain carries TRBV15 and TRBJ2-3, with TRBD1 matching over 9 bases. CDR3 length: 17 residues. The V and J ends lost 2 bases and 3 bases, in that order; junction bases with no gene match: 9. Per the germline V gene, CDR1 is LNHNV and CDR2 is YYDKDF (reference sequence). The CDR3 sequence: CATSRSLQGAGTDTQYF. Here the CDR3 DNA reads TGTGCCACCAGCAGATCCCTACAGGGGGCAGGGACAGATACGCAGTATTTT.

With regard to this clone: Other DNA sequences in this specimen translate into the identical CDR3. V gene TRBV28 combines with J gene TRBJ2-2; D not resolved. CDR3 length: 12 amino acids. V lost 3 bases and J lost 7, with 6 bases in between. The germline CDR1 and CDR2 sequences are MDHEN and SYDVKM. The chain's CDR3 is CASSLTGGELFF. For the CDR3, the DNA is TGTGCCAGCAGTTTGACCGGCGGGGAGCTGTTTTTT.